One TCR beta chain is described in this entry. Compared with the rest of its sample, this clonotype is medium-sized (0.01 to 0.1%). Its target antigen remains unknown. Per-nucleotide qualities are absent, and no much larger clonotype sits a single base away. The library was produced with 5' RACE. The data were produced on a NextSeq 500. The TCR library protocol attached a unique molecular identifier to each TCR cDNA molecule to allow correction of PCR and sequencing errors. In the original analysis: TCR identification, UMI-based error correction and CDR3 extraction were performed with Decombinator tools. Expanded TCRs were defined as those above a frequency of 2 per 1,000, corresponding to the top 1% of the tumor frequency distribution. Expanded tumor TCRs statistically deemed absent (corrected P<0.05) from at least one tumor region were classed as regional, and all other expanded tumor TCRs were classed as ubiquitous. Renyi diversity was computed with the R vegan package after each repertoire had been subsampled 100 times to 5,000 TCRs. CDR3 similarity networks were built from amino acid triplet string-kernel similarity, connecting CDR3s with pairwise similarity above 0.82. TCRdb reran the public reads through fastp at Q25 and MiXCR, keeping productive beta chains. Each entry merges the rows of one CDR3 protein and shows their most common DNA and genes. For this entry, the V and J calls and clone size follow TCRdb and not the study's own pipeline. The sample has approximately 9,500 distinct CDR3 sequences on record, about 12% of them singletons. Over 9.5% of the sample lies in the top ten.

Germline trimming: 0 bases from V, 5 bases from J; junction bases outside gene matches: 5. Reading the germline V gene (reference sequence) gives CDR1 DFQATT and CDR2 SNEGSKA. Its CDR3 holds 15 amino acids, cysteine through phenylalanine. Here the CDR3 DNA is all that survives: 45 bases in frame from base 1. The data stem from a study of spatial heterogeneity in lung cancer (dated by TCRdb to about 2019). Describing the broader study: More beta-chain than alpha-chain transcripts were consistently detected, likely reflecting higher beta-chain transcript abundance. In tumor regions, TCR transcript counts showed a strong correlation with a T cell transcriptional module score derived from matched bulk RNA-seq. In the raw uncorrected reads, each unique combination of TCR and UMI appeared more than ten times on average. In non-small cell lung cancer, the study quantitatively compared TCR alpha and beta repertoires across several tumor regions, matched nontumor lung, and blood. TCR repertoire features were related to nonsynonymous mutation counts determined by whole-exome sequencing of tumor tissue. At surgery, some 220 tumor regions, roughly 63 matched nontumor lung samples and 56 PBMC samples were TCR-sequenced for both alpha and beta chains. The paper's findings and limits, for the study overall: Confirming at a functional level the hypothesis that regional TCRs recognize regional mutations was considered to require additional single-cell paired TCR alpha and beta sequencing. A correlation was observed between the number of expanded intratumoral alpha and beta TCRs and the tumor nonsynonymous mutation count. Estimated TCR-seq coverage of tumor T cells was only about 7.2% for alpha chains and 12% to 15% for beta chains. Counts of ubiquitous and regional expanded TCRs were found to correlate with counts of ubiquitous and regional nonsynonymous mutations, respectively.

The time point label corresponds to: sample taken at primary tumor resection. Donors were 65 to 85 patients with early-stage, untreated non-small cell lung cancer from the lung TRACERx cohort. For TCR sequencing, whole RNA was extracted from tumor and nontumor lung tissue, or from cryopreserved PBMC samples, and no cell sorting was done. Only patients with enough RNA available from two or more tumor regions were chosen for TCR sequencing. Tumor and adjacent nontumor lung specimens were reviewed by a lung pathologist before selection. Source: lung tumor tissue, taken at surgery. The sequence derives from a male donor with early-stage non-small cell lung cancer. The chain is encoded by TRBV20-1 joined to TRBJ2-4; 9 bases in the middle match TRBD2. The DNA reads TGCAGTGCTAGAGATGCGACTAGCGGACAAAACATTCAGTACTTC. It specifies CSARDATSGQNIQYF.